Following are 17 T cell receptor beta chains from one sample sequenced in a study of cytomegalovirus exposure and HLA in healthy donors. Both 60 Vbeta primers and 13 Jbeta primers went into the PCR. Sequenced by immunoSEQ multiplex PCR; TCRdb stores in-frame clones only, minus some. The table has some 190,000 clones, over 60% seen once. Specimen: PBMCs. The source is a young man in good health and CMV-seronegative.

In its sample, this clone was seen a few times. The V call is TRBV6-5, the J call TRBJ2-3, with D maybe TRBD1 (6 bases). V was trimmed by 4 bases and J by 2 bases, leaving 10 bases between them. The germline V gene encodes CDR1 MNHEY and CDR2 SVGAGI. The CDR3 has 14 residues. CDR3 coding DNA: TGTGCCAGCAGTTGGACAGCACTCACAGATACGCAGTATTTT. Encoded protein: CASSWTALTDTQYF.

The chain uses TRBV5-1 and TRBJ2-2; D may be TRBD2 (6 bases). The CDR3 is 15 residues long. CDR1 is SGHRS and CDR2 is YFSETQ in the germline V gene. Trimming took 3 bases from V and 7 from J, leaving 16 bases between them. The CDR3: CASSSLDGGSGELFF. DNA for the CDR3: TGCGCCAGCAGCTCTCTAGACGGGGGTAGCGGGGAGCTGTTTTTT.

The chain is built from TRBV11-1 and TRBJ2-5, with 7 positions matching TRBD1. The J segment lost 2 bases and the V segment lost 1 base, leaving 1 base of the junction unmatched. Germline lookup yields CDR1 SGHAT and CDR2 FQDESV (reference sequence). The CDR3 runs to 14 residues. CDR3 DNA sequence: TGTGCCAGCAGCTTAGGGACAGGTCAAGAGACCCAGTACTTC. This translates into CASSLGTGQETQYF.

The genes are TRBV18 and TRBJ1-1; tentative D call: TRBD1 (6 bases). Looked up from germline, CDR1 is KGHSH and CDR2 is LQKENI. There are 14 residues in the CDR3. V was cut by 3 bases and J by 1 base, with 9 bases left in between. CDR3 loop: CASSPGTTNTEAFF. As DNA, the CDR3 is TGTGCCAGCTCACCCGGGACAACGAACACTGAAGCTTTCTTT. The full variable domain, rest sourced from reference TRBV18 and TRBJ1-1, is NAGVMQNPRHLVRRRGQEARLRCSPMKGHSHVYWYRQLPEEGLKFMVYLQKENIIDESGMPKERFSAEFPKEGPSILRIQQVVRGDSAAYFCASSPGTTNTEAFFGQGTRLTVV.

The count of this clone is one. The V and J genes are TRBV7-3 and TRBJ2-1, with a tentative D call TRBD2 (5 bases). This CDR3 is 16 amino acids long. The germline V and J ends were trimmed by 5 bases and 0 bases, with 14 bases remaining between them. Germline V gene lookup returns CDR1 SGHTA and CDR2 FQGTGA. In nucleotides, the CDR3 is TGTGCCAGCAGCCCCGGAGGCGGGTTCTCCTACAATGAGCAGTTCTTC. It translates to CASSPGGGFSYNEQFF.

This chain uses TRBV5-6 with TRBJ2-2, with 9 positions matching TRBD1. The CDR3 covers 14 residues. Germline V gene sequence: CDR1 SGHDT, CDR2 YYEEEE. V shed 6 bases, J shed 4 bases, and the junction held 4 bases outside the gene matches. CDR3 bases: TGTGCCAGCACTGGACAGGGGCGCACCGGGGAGCTGTTTTTT. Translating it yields CASTGQGRTGELFF.

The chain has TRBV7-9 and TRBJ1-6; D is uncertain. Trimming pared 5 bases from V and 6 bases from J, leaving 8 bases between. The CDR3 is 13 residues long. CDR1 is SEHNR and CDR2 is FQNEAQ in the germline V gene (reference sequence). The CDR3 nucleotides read TGTGCCAGCAGCCCGTTCGGTAATTCACCCCTCCACTTT. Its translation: CASSPFGNSPLHF.

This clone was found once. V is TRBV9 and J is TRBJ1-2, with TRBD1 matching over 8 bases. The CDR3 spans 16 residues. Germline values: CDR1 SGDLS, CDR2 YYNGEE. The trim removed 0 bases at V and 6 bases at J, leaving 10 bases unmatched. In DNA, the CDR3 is TGTGCCAGCAGCGTAGGCGTCAGGGGGCAGGGGGATGGCTACACCTTC. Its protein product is CASSVGVRGQGDGYTF.

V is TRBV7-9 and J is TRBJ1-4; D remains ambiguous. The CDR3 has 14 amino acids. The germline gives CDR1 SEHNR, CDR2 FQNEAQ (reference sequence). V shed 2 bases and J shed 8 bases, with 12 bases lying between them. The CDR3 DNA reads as TGTGCCAGCAGCTTAACCGGGGTACGGGAAAAACTGTTTTTT. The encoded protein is CASSLTGVREKLFF.

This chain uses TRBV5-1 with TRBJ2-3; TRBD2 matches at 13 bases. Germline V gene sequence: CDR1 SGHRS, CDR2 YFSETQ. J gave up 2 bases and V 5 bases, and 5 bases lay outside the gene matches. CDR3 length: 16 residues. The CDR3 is CASRAGTSGTTDTQYF. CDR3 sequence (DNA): TGCGCCAGCAGGGCCGGGACTAGCGGGACCACAGATACGCAGTATTTT.

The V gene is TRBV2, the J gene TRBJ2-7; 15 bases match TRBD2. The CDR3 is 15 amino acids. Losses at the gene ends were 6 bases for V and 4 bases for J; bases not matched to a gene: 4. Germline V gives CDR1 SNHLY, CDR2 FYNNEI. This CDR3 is CASRGLAGGLYEQYF. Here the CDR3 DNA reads TGTGCCAGCAGGGGACTAGCGGGAGGTCTATACGAGCAGTACTTC.

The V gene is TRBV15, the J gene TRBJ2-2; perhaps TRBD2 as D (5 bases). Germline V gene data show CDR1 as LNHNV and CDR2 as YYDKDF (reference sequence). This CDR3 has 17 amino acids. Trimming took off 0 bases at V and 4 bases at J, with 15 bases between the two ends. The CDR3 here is CATSRDLSLASTGELFF. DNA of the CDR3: TGTGCCACCAGCAGAGATCTTAGCCTAGCAAGCACCGGGGAGCTGTTTTTT.

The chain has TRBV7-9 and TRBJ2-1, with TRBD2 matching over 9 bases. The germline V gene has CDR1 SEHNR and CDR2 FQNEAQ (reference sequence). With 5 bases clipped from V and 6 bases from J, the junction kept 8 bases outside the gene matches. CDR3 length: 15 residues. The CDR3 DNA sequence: TGTGCCAGCAGCCCGGGACTAGCTTTACTCAATGAGCAGTTCTTC. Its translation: CASSPGLALLNEQFF.

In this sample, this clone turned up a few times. CDR3 DNA sequence: TGTGCCACCAGCAGAGATCCAGGTCCCTCTGGAAACACCATATATTTT. Translated: CATSRDPGPSGNTIYF. V and J are TRBV15 and TRBJ1-3, with unresolved D. The CDR3 is made up of 16 amino acids. Germline CDR1 is LNHNV and CDR2 is YYDKDF (reference sequence). The V end was cut by 0 bases, the J end by 0 bases, with 9 bases between.

The CDR3, as DNA: TGTGCCAGCAGCTACGACCGGGGCACCATATATTTT. Translation gives CASSYDRGTIYF. The V call is TRBV7-9, the J call TRBJ1-3; D is unclear. Germline V gene lookup returns CDR1 SEHNR and CDR2 FQNEAQ (reference sequence). With 4 bases removed from V and 9 bases from J, the gap between germline ends came to 10 bases. This CDR3 region has 12 residues.

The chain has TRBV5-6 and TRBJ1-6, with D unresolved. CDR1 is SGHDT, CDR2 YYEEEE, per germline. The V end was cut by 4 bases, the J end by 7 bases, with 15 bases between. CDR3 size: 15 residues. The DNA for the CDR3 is TGTGCCAGCAGCCCCCTGAGCGTCCTAAATTCACCCCTCCACTTT. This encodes CASSPLSVLNSPLHF.

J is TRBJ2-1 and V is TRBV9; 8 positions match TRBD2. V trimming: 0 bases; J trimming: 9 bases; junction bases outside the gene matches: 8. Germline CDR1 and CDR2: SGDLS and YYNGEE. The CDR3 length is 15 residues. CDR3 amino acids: CASSVEREGIGEQFF. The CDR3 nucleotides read TGTGCCAGCAGCGTAGAACGGGAGGGGATCGGTGAGCAGTTCTTC.